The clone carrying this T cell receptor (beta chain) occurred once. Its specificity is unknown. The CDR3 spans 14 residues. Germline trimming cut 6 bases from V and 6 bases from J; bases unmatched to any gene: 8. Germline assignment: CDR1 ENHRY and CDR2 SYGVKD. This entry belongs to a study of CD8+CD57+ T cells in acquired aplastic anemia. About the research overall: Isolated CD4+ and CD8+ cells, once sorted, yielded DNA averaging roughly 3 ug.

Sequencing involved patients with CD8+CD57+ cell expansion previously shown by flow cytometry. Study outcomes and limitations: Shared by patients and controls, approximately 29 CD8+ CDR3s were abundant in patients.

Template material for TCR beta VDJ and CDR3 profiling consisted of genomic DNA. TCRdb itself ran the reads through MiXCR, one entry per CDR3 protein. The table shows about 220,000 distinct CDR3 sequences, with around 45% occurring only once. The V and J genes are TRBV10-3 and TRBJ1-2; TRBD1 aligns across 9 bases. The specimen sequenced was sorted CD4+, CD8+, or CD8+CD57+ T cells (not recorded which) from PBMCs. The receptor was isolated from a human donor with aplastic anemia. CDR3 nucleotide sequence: TGTGCCATCAGCACAGATGGGACAGGGCATGGCTACACCTTC. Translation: CAISTDGTGHGYTF.